This TCR beta chain is drawn from a study of OX40 agonist ivuxolimab in advanced cancers. Turning to this clone: Its antigen remains unidentified.

The study, taken as a whole, reports: The average count of expanded clones was higher among CD8+ T cells than among CD4+. The antigens recognized by the expanded peripheral T cells, that is their antigen specificity, were not determined.

TCRdb's table, derived via immunoSEQ multiplex PCR, lists solely in-frame clones and lacks some. Among about 66,000 clones, 85% were seen once, and the ten largest hold about 4%. CDR1 MDHEN and CDR2 SYDVKM come from the germline V gene. V lost 7 bases, J lost 8 bases, and 10 bases stayed unmatched. The CDR3 runs to 14 residues. This specimen consisted of CD4+ or CD8+ T cells sorted from blood, obtained in a trial of the OX40 agonist ivuxolimab. The sequence was obtained from an adult with an advanced solid tumor such as melanoma, head and neck, liver or kidney cancer. The rearrangement uses TRBV28 and TRBJ1-4; 7 bases match TRBD1. In DNA, the CDR3 is TGTGCCAGCAACGAAGACAGGGTCATCGAAAAACTGTTTTTT. Its translation is CASNEDRVIEKLFF.